This T cell receptor beta chain is drawn from a study of blood T cell repertoires in COVID-19. Turning to the study itself: The United States, Italy and Spain supplied acute and convalescent COVID-19 samples. Sample material is recorded as cDNA or gDNA derived from T cells, B-cell-depleted T cells, or PBMCs.

In the authors' workflow: For nucleated cells, counts were estimated from reference gene primer amplification. Sequencing used immunoSEQ multiplex PCR; TCRdb keeps in-frame clones, though not all of them. The D gene and trimming were derived from the DNA, and the V and J assignments and clone size from that table. The repertoire includes roughly 220,000 clones, 80% to 90% of them detected once, and 2.9% sits in the top ten. The TCR comes from a man in his fifties who had recovered from COVID-19. Specimen: peripheral blood.

The chain's CDR3 is CASKQGLEPQHF. DNA for the CDR3: TGTGCCAGCAAGCAGGGGTTGGAGCCCCAGCATTTT. The chain has TRBV28 and TRBJ1-5, with a weak D call TRBD1 (6 bases). V lost 7 bases and J 8 bases, leaving 12 bases between the germline ends. This CDR3 contains 12 residues. Germline V lookup: CDR1 MDHEN, CDR2 SYDVKM.